The rows below give T cell receptor beta chains drawn from one sample of a study of blood T cell repertoires in COVID-19. Profiled with immunoSEQ multiplex PCR; TCRdb holds only in-frame clones, not every one. The data contain around 130,000 clones, roughly 84% of them singletons. Sequenced sample: peripheral blood. These receptors came from a man in his sixties with acute or convalescent COVID-19. Both conserved end residues are part of each CDR3. Each record gives: J gene, D gene, clone size, V gene, CDR3 DNA, CDR3 protein. D genes are given only for firm matches. Clone size, where shown, is once, few, many, or a class for clones that have expanded.

j_gene: TRBJ2-1; d_gene: NA; abundance: NA; v_gene: TRBV20-1; CDR3nt: TGCAGTGCTAGTCCGCCGGGACTCCACTTTGAGCAGTTCTTC; CDR3aa: CSASPPGLHFEQFF
j_gene: TRBJ2-6; d_gene: NA; abundance: NA; v_gene: TRBV7-2; CDR3nt: TGTGCCAGCAGCTTCGCTGGGGCCAACGTCCTGACTTTC; CDR3aa: CASSFAGANVLTF
j_gene: TRBJ1-2; d_gene: NA; abundance: NA; v_gene: TRBV2; CDR3nt: TGTGCCAGCAGTGAAGCCACGAACAGGCTCGGCTACACCTTC; CDR3aa: CASSEATNRLGYTF
j_gene: TRBJ1-5; d_gene: NA; abundance: NA; v_gene: TRBV28; CDR3nt: TGTGCCAGCAGTTTAAATCCGGGGCCAGGGGCTCCCAATCAGCCCCAGCATTTT; CDR3aa: CASSLNPGPGAPNQPQHF
j_gene: TRBJ2-1; d_gene: NA; abundance: NA; v_gene: TRBV12-5; CDR3nt: TGTGCTAGTGGTTCCGGACTACTAGCCCCTTATGAGCAGTTCTTC; CDR3aa: CASGSGLLAPYEQFF
j_gene: TRBJ2-7; d_gene: NA; abundance: NA; v_gene: TRBV30; CDR3nt: TGTGCCTGGAGTGGGGGGGAGTACGAGCAGTACTTC; CDR3aa: CAWSGGEYEQYF
j_gene: TRBJ1-2; d_gene: NA; abundance: NA; v_gene: TRBV30; CDR3nt: TGTGCCTGGAGTGGGGACAATAACTATGGCTACACCTTC; CDR3aa: CAWSGDNNYGYTF
j_gene: TRBJ2-3; d_gene: TRBD2; abundance: NA; v_gene: TRBV20-1; CDR3nt: TGCAGTGCTAGTCAGGCTAGCGGGAGCCCCGGGGATACGCAGTATTTT; CDR3aa: CSASQASGSPGDTQYF
j_gene: TRBJ2-2; d_gene: TRBD2; abundance: NA; v_gene: TRBV9; CDR3nt: TGTGCCAGCAGCGTGGACAATAGCGGGGGGAACACCGGGGAGCTGTTTTTT; CDR3aa: CASSVDNSGGNTGELFF
j_gene: TRBJ2-7; d_gene: NA; abundance: NA; v_gene: TRBV11-2; CDR3nt: TGTGCCAGCAGCTTCGGATGGAGCTCCTACGAGCAGTACTTC; CDR3aa: CASSFGWSSYEQYF
j_gene: TRBJ2-3; d_gene: TRBD1; abundance: NA; v_gene: TRBV10-3; CDR3nt: TGTGCCATCACTGAGGGGGCCACAGATACGCAGTATTTT; CDR3aa: CAITEGATDTQYF
j_gene: TRBJ2-5; d_gene: TRBD1; abundance: NA; v_gene: TRBV24-1; CDR3nt: TGTGCCACCAGTGATGACAGGGGGCTTGAGACCCAGTACTTC; CDR3aa: CATSDDRGLETQYF
j_gene: TRBJ2-5; d_gene: TRBD1; abundance: NA; v_gene: TRBV6-1; CDR3nt: TGTGCCAGCAGTGAAGCGGGGGAGACAGGGGGCTTTGGGGAGACCCAGTACTTC; CDR3aa: CASSEAGETGGFGETQYF
j_gene: TRBJ2-5; d_gene: TRBD1; abundance: NA; v_gene: TRBV24-1; CDR3nt: TGTGCCACCAGTGAGCCGGGACAGGCGTCCCAGTACTTC; CDR3aa: CATSEPGQASQYF
j_gene: TRBJ2-7; d_gene: NA; abundance: NA; v_gene: TRBV5-5; CDR3nt: TGTGCCAGCAGATCTCTAGGGAGCTCGGTCTACGAGCAGTACTTC; CDR3aa: CASRSLGSSVYEQYF
j_gene: TRBJ2-5; d_gene: TRBD1; abundance: NA; v_gene: TRBV24-1; CDR3nt: TGTGCCACCAGTGATAGACAGGGAACTGCGCGGGAGACCCAGTACTTC; CDR3aa: CATSDRQGTARETQYF
j_gene: TRBJ2-7; d_gene: NA; abundance: once; v_gene: TRBV12-3/TRBV12-4; CDR3nt: TGTGCCAGCAGTTTATCGGGATACGAGCAGTACTTC; CDR3aa: CASSLSGYEQYF
j_gene: TRBJ2-5; d_gene: TRBD2; abundance: NA; v_gene: TRBV29-1; CDR3nt: TGCAGCGTTGGACTAGCAGAAAAAGAGACCCAGTACTTC; CDR3aa: CSVGLAEKETQYF
j_gene: TRBJ2-3; d_gene: TRBD2; abundance: NA; v_gene: TRBV15; CDR3nt: TGTGCCACCAGCAGTACCGGGACTAGGTTTTTCACAGATACGCAGTATTTT; CDR3aa: CATSSTGTRFFTDTQYF
j_gene: TRBJ2-7; d_gene: TRBD1; abundance: NA; v_gene: TRBV14; CDR3nt: TGTGCCAGCAGCCTCCGTGGGGCGCAGGGGGCCCACGAGCAGTACTTC; CDR3aa: CASSLRGAQGAHEQYF
j_gene: TRBJ2-7; d_gene: NA; abundance: NA; v_gene: TRBV6-5; CDR3nt: TGTGCCAGCAGTTCCCCTGGAGTACGCGAGCAGTACTTC; CDR3aa: CASSSPGVREQYF
j_gene: TRBJ1-4; d_gene: TRBD1; abundance: NA; v_gene: TRBV7-9; CDR3nt: TGTGCCAGCAGCTTAAGGACAGGGGTTGAAAAACTGTTTTTT; CDR3aa: CASSLRTGVEKLFF
j_gene: TRBJ2-2; d_gene: TRBD2; abundance: NA; v_gene: TRBV5-1; CDR3nt: TGCGCCAGCAGCTCCGGACTAGCGGGAGGGCCTAGCACCGGGGAGCTGTTTTTT; CDR3aa: CASSSGLAGGPSTGELFF
j_gene: TRBJ2-7; d_gene: TRBD2; abundance: NA; v_gene: TRBV30; CDR3nt: TGTGCCTGGAGGGGTAGCGGGGTTACCTACGAGCAGTACTTC; CDR3aa: CAWRGSGVTYEQYF